Included here is one T cell receptor beta chain sequence, with context. The sample originates from a study of blood T cell repertoires in COVID-19. Study-level background: From the United States, Italy and Spain came samples of acute and convalescent COVID-19. In each case, the material was cDNA or gDNA derived from T cells, B-cell-depleted T cells, or PBMCs.

In the original analysis: Using reference gene primer amplification, nucleated cell counts were estimated. Profiled with immunoSEQ multiplex PCR; TCRdb holds only in-frame clones, not every one. Clonal size and the V and J genes are those of that table, whereas D and trimming came from the DNA. The sample consists of about 250,000 clones, about 83% of them appearing once. The source is a human donor in a cohort sampled during active COVID-19. The sequenced material came from peripheral blood.

The CDR3 protein is CASSEAGGSQPQHF. In DNA form, the CDR3 reads TGTGCCAGCAGTGAAGCAGGGGGCAGTCAGCCCCAGCATTTT. The chain uses TRBV6-1 and TRBJ1-5; TRBD1 agrees at 7 bases. The V gene's germline CDR1 is MNHNS and CDR2 SASEGT. This CDR3 spans 14 amino acids. V lost 0 bases to trimming and J lost 6 bases; unmatched junction nucleotides: 2.